The present T cell receptor (beta chain) was sequenced within a study of T cell changes during pregnancy in multiple sclerosis. Only one count was recorded for this clone. Profiling relied on immunoSEQ multiplex PCR, and the TCRdb table lists in-frame clones only, not all of them. The sample has tens of thousands of clones; about 92% are singletons. Germline V gives CDR1 SGHRS, CDR2 YFSETQ. CDR3 length: 13 residues. With V trimmed by 3 bases and J by 6 bases, 4 bases remained unmatched. The sequence was obtained from a female donor with multiple sclerosis, enrolled in a pregnancy study. The J gene is TRBJ2-3, the V gene TRBV5-1; 7 bases are shared with TRBD1. The sequencing here drew on CD4+ T cells from peripheral blood mononuclear cells, taken before pregnancy. The CDR3: CASSSRDSDTQYF. The CDR3, as DNA: TGCGCCAGCAGCTCCCGGGACAGTGATACGCAGTATTTT.